Listed here are 10 T cell receptor beta chains from one sample, sequenced in a study of cytotoxic CD8 clonotypes in ibrutinib-treated CLL. Here immunoSEQ multiplex PCR was the method, and the copy in TCRdb shows in-frame clones only, minus some. The sample records over 120,000 clones, approximately 80% being singletons. The material was PBMCs, obtained after 36 months of ibrutinib treatment. The source of these receptors is a human donor with chronic lymphocytic leukemia.

This clone was counted only a few times. The chain couples TRBV5-1 to TRBJ1-1; the D is unclear. Deletions cut 0 bases from V and 0 bases from J, with 6 bases between. CDR1 is SGHRS and CDR2 is YFSETQ in the germline V gene. The CDR3 runs to 14 residues. The CDR3 DNA reads as TGCGCCAGCAGCTTGGGGAACATGAACACTGAAGCTTTCTTT. Its protein product is CASSLGNMNTEAFF.

The rearrangement links TRBV7-6 to TRBJ2-5; 7 bases agree with TRBD2. The CDR3 is 15 residues long. Germline trimming cut 5 bases from V and 2 bases from J; bases unmatched to any gene: 8. Germline CDR1 SGHVS, CDR2 FNYEAQ. This CDR3 reads CASSQGPGGQETQYF. The CDR3 region has the DNA TGTGCCAGCAGCCAGGGCCCCGGGGGGCAAGAGACCCAGTACTTC.

This clone was observed a single time. CDR3 residues: CASSPLTAGGRSEQFF. CDR3 nucleotide sequence: TGTGCCAGCAGCCCCCTGACCGCGGGAGGCCGAAGTGAGCAGTTCTTC. This rearrangement joins TRBV7-9 to TRBJ2-1; TRBD2 agrees at 8 bases. Germline-derived CDR1 and CDR2 are SEHNR and FQNEAQ (reference sequence). The CDR3 consists of 16 residues. Trimming took 5 bases from V and 9 from J; bases not matched to a gene: 15.

This clone was recorded once. The chain is built from TRBV15 and TRBJ2-3; possibly TRBD2 for D (5 bases). With 2 bases removed from V and 4 bases from J, the gap between germline ends came to 10 bases. CDR1 is LNHNV and CDR2 is YYDKDF in the germline V gene (reference sequence). CDR3 length equals 14 residues. The CDR3 DNA sequence: TGTGCCACCAGCAGAAAGCCGAGGGCAGATACGCAGTATTTT. The encoded protein is CATSRKPRADTQYF.

This sequence joins TRBV7-9 and TRBJ2-5; TRBD2 aligns across 7 bases. There are 15 residues in the CDR3. Germline values: CDR1 SEHNR, CDR2 FQNEAQ (reference sequence). V trimming: 5 bases; J trimming: 5 bases; junction bases outside the gene matches: 11. The CDR3 here is CASSPTSRQEETQYF. CDR3 nucleotides: TGTGCCAGCAGCCCGACTAGCAGGCAGGAGGAGACCCAGTACTTC.

This chain joins TRBV30 and TRBJ2-3; TRBD2 aligns across 8 bases. With V trimmed by 4 bases and J by 9 bases, 15 bases remained unmatched. The CDR3 spans 15 residues. Germline CDR1 and CDR2: GTSNPN and SVGIG (reference sequence). For the CDR3, the DNA is TGTGCCTGGATCGGGTCCTGGAGCGGGGGTGGAACGCAGTATTTT. Translation: CAWIGSWSGGGTQYF.

The V and J genes are TRBV2 and TRBJ2-5; no clear D. Germline V gives CDR1 SNHLY, CDR2 FYNNEI. V was shortened by 7 bases and J by 4 bases, with 7 bases between the two germline ends. The CDR3 runs 11 residues. In DNA form, the CDR3 reads TGTGCCAGCACCTCACTAGAGACCCAGTACTTC. Translating gives CASTSLETQYF.

The CDR3 protein is CASSDRGSSTDTQYF. CDR3 bases: TGTGCCAGCAGTGATCGCGGGTCAAGCACAGATACGCAGTATTTT. The V call is TRBV6-4, the J call TRBJ2-3, with D possibly TRBD2 on 5 matching bases. The CDR3 runs to 15 residues. The germline gives CDR1 MRHNA, CDR2 SNTAGT. V lost 3 bases and J lost 0, with 10 bases in between.

The CDR3 sequence: CASSYWGQGSTEAFF. The CDR3 DNA follows: TGTGCCAGCAGTTACTGGGGACAGGGAAGCACTGAAGCTTTCTTT. This chain uses TRBV6-5 with TRBJ1-1; 9 nucleotides match TRBD1. Germline values: CDR1 MNHEY, CDR2 SVGAGI. CDR3 length: 15 residues. V shed 1 base and J 4 bases; nucleotides not matched to a gene: 4.

The CDR3 DNA reads as TGTGCCAGCAGCCCCTCAGGGGCAGGGAACTATGGCTACACCTTC. As protein: CASSPSGAGNYGYTF. The J gene is TRBJ1-2, the V gene TRBV9; D is perhaps TRBD1 (6 bases). This CDR3 is built from 15 residues. The germline gives CDR1 SGDLS, CDR2 YYNGEE. Trimming removed 4 bases from V and 2 bases from J, with 15 bases in between.